This entry lists 16 T cell receptor beta chains sequenced from one sample in a study of cytomegalovirus exposure and HLA in healthy donors. PCR employed 60 Vbeta and 13 Jbeta primers. Using immunoSEQ multiplex PCR, the repertoire was profiled, and TCRdb retains in-frame clones only, with some absent. The sample has approximately 160,000 clones, around 80% seen once; the top ten hold about 1.4%. Material for sequencing was PBMCs. The receptor source for this set is a woman aged 25 to 39 in good health and CMV-seropositive.

The chain links TRBV9 to TRBJ2-1; 7 bases align to TRBD2. V lost 2 bases, J lost 5 bases, and 7 bases stayed unmatched. This CDR3 spans 15 amino acids. In germline, CDR1 is SGDLS, CDR2 YYNGEE. This CDR3 reads CASSVSGTTDNEQFF. DNA for the CDR3: TGTGCCAGCAGCGTGTCCGGGACTACCGACAATGAGCAGTTCTTC.

This clone appeared a single time. This chain connects TRBV4-1 to TRBJ1-1; D may be TRBD1 (5 bases). Germline CDR1 is MGHRA and CDR2 is YSYEKL. With 3 bases removed from V and 3 bases from J, the gap between germline ends came to 14 bases. This CDR3 comprises 15 residues. CDR3 coding DNA: TGCGCCAGCAGCCAGGGGTTCATAGGGGACACTGAAGCTTTCTTT. It encodes CASSQGFIGDTEAFF.

This chain links TRBV5-6 with TRBJ1-1; TRBD1 matches at 8 bases. Germline V gene sequence: CDR1 SGHDT, CDR2 YYEEEE. The CDR3 is made up of 16 amino acids. V shed 4 bases, J shed 0 bases, and the junction held 8 bases outside the gene matches. The CDR3 spells CASSIITDRVNTEAFF. The CDR3 DNA reads TGTGCCAGCAGCATTATTACGGACAGGGTGAACACTGAAGCTTTCTTT.

The CDR3 reads CASSPPGGSSYNEQFF. For the CDR3, the DNA is TGTGCCAGTAGCCCCCCCGGGGGAAGCTCCTACAATGAGCAGTTCTTC. J is TRBJ2-1 and V is TRBV19, with D maybe TRBD2 (6 bases). The CDR3 extends over 16 amino acids. V was trimmed by 6 bases and J by 0 bases, leaving 15 bases between them. The germline V gene has CDR1 LNHDA and CDR2 SQIVND (reference sequence).

This chain joins TRBV7-2 and TRBJ1-1; 7 positions match TRBD1. Trimming at V came to 2 bases and at J to 6 bases, leaving 9 bases not matched to a gene. The CDR3 has 15 amino acids. CDR1 and CDR2 (germline): SGHTA, FQGNSA. The DNA of the CDR3 is TGTGCCAGCAGCTTAAGGGGGCAGGGTTGGTCTGAAGCTTTCTTT. As protein: CASSLRGQGWSEAFF.

V and J are TRBV19 and TRBJ1-5; TRBD1 aligns across 7 bases. Germline V gives CDR1 LNHDA, CDR2 SQIVND (reference sequence). With V trimmed by 1 base and J by 2 bases, 8 bases remained unmatched. The CDR3 loop spans 17 amino acids. CDR3 sequence reads: CASSIGGDSFGNQPQHF. In nucleotides, the CDR3 is TGTGCCAGTAGTATAGGTGGGGACAGCTTCGGCAATCAGCCCCAGCATTTT.

The chain is built from TRBV5-8 and TRBJ2-1; 11 bases align to TRBD1. Germline V gene data show CDR1 as SGHTS and CDR2 as YDEGEE. The CDR3 runs 15 residues. V shed 4 bases and J 8 bases; nucleotides not matched to a gene: 8. The CDR3 here is CASSPRTGGTDEQFF. For the CDR3, the DNA is TGTGCCAGCAGCCCAAGGACAGGGGGCACGGATGAGCAGTTCTTC.

The rearrangement links TRBV6-5 to TRBJ2-1, with 11 bases aligning to TRBD2. The CDR3 is made up of 16 amino acids. Germline V gene sequence: CDR1 MNHEY, CDR2 SVGAGI. V shed 2 bases and J 4 bases; nucleotides not matched to a gene: 4. The CDR3 region has the DNA TGTGCCAGCAGTTACCTTAGACTAGCGGGGTACAATGAGCAGTTCTTC. It specifies CASSYLRLAGYNEQFF.

The V and J genes are TRBV19 and TRBJ2-5; perhaps TRBD1 as D (6 bases). The germline V gene encodes CDR1 LNHDA and CDR2 SQIVND (reference sequence). The length of the CDR3 is 18 residues. Trimming stripped 3 bases from V and 5 bases from J, with 25 bases between. The CDR3, as DNA: TGTGCCAGTAGTATTTCGGGACACTCTTCTTGGGGCCTGGAGACCCAGTACTTC. This codes for CASSISGHSSWGLETQYF.

The chain uses TRBV19 and TRBJ1-3, with 7 bases identical to TRBD1. V gave up 6 bases and J gave up 2 bases; unmatched junction bases: 10. Germline CDR1 LNHDA, CDR2 SQIVND (reference sequence). The CDR3 consists of 16 residues. The CDR3, as DNA: TGTGCCAGTAGCCCGCTACGACAGGGACCTGGAAACACCATATATTTT. It yields the protein CASSPLRQGPGNTIYF.

A word on this clone: The same CDR3 can be traced to other DNA sequences in this sample. This chain links TRBV7-2 with TRBJ1-5; perhaps TRBD1 as D (5 bases). This CDR3 contains 15 residues. V was cut by 0 bases and J by 4 bases, with 10 bases left in between. The germline gives CDR1 SGHTA, CDR2 FQGNSA. As DNA, the CDR3 is TGTGCCAGCAGCTTAGCGGGGGGTAAGAATCAGCCCCAGCATTTT. It codes for CASSLAGGKNQPQHF.

The rearrangement uses TRBV4-3 and TRBJ2-5; D ambiguous. The length of the CDR3 is 14 residues. Trimming pared 0 bases from V and 3 bases from J, leaving 8 bases between. From germline, CDR1 is LGHNA and CDR2 YSLEER. The CDR3 reads CASSQEHRKETQYF. For the CDR3, the DNA is TGCGCCAGCAGCCAAGAGCACAGAAAAGAGACCCAGTACTTC.

The chain has TRBV5-1 and TRBJ2-7; D perhaps matches TRBD2 (5 bases). The CDR3 extends over 12 amino acids. The V gene lost 2 bases and the J gene lost 9 bases, with 12 bases spanning the gap. Germline CDR1 reads SGHRS; CDR2 reads YFSETQ. The CDR3 DNA reads as TGCGCCAGCAGCTTCCTAGACGAGGGGCAGTACTTC. Its translation: CASSFLDEGQYF.

The V gene is TRBV27, the J gene TRBJ2-5; 8 nucleotides match TRBD1. V shed 0 bases and J 5 bases; nucleotides not matched to a gene: 14. CDR3 length: 18 amino acids. Germline lookup yields CDR1 MNHEY and CDR2 SMNVEV (reference sequence). The CDR3 nucleotides read TGTGCCAGCAGTTTATCGCGCGGGGCAGGGGGCCTTCAGGAGACCCAGTACTTC. This gives the protein CASSLSRGAGGLQETQYF.

The gene calls are TRBV5-1 and TRBJ2-1; TRBD2 matches at 8 bases. This CDR3 has 16 amino acids. With V trimmed by 4 bases and J by 7 bases, 13 bases remained unmatched. Germline V CDR1 and CDR2: SGHRS, YFSETQ. The DNA of the CDR3 is TGCGCCAGCAGCCAAGAACATCGAGCGGGAGATAATGAGCAGTTCTTC. It is translated as CASSQEHRAGDNEQFF.

The chain recombines TRBV28 with TRBJ2-1; TRBD2 aligns across 10 bases. The V and J ends lost 7 bases and 7 bases, in that order; junction bases with no gene match: 28. Germline V gives CDR1 MDHEN, CDR2 SYDVKM. This CDR3 contains 21 residues. This CDR3 reads CASNSHFFAVAGGPGGNEQFF. CDR3 nucleotides: TGTGCCAGCAATTCCCATTTTTTCGCTGTAGCGGGAGGCCCTGGCGGGAATGAGCAGTTCTTC.